This TCR beta chain was sequenced during a study of cytomegalovirus exposure and HLA in healthy donors. Study-wide results and caveats: Segments of the TCR beta V type were, in most cases, productive about 90% or about 30% of the time in an earlier analysis. Sequencing had likely introduced a cluster of highly shared sequence variants as an artifact.

Germline loops: CDR1 SGHNT, CDR2 YYREEE (reference sequence). The CDR3 runs to 16 residues. Between the trimmed V and J ends, which lost 4 bases and 4 bases, there was a span of 17 bases. The PCR made use of 60 Vbeta and 13 Jbeta primers. The method was immunoSEQ multiplex PCR; TCRdb's version includes in-frame clones alone and lacks a portion of them. The sample lists roughly 200,000 clones; over 80% were seen once. About this clone itself: Its antigen is not known.

The clonotype was recovered from a boy aged 2-9 years in good health and CMV-seronegative. V gene TRBV5-4 combines with J gene TRBJ2-2; the D gene is possibly TRBD2 (6 bases). Sequences were obtained from PBMCs. The chain's CDR3 is CASSPPRDLGTGELFF. Written as DNA, the CDR3 is TGTGCCAGCAGCCCCCCACGGGACTTAGGCACCGGGGAGCTGTTTTTT.